This T cell receptor beta chain was sequenced in a study of blood T cell repertoires in COVID-19 (dated by TCRdb to about 2020). In terms of the full investigation: Collaborator samples came from the United States, Italy and Spain and covered acute and convalescent phases of COVID-19. The material from the prospective study consisted of cDNA or gDNA derived from T cells, B-cell-depleted T cells, or PBMCs. HLA class I and class II types, where available, came from metadata supplied by the sample provider rather than from assay-based typing. A de-identified subject ID, COVID-19 status, age in years and sex were almost always included in the sample metadata. Samples were obtained from the ongoing ImmuneRACE study (first 160 participants) and from about 1,300 subjects provided by 6 global collaborators. The repertoires were released in a freely available public database intended as a resource for research on the immune response to SARS-CoV-2. Subjects who had been exposed to COVID-19, were actively infected with it, or had recovered from it provided the deeply sampled blood TCRbeta repertoires that made up the dataset. Study-wide findings and limitations: How much clinical and demographic metadata was included differed by source and by participant, and the metadata was provided uncurated.

Enrolling through a virtual design, the prospective study's participants ranged in age from roughly 18 to 100 years and lived across 20 to 30 United States geographic areas. In the prospective study, participants were assigned to cohorts based on the clinical history participants reported in a screening survey and a study questionnaire. Exposed participants were defined as having been in contact with someone with a PCR-confirmed or clinician-diagnosed COVID-19 case within 2 weeks of study entry. Mobile phlebotomists in the prospective study collected whole blood, serum and a nasopharyngeal or oropharyngeal swab from every participant. Participants in the prospective study had the option to provide additional blood draws and questionnaires over a 2-month period. Prospective study blood samples were shipped either frozen or at room temperature before DNA extraction. A remark on this clone: Its antigen remains unidentified. Within one base of it there is no much larger clone, and no base qualities were kept.

V has 5 bases trimmed and J has 7 bases trimmed; junction bases matching no gene number 8. Inclusive of the bounding cysteine and phenylalanine, the CDR3 is 14 residues long. Of all the DNA, just the CDR3 is kept, 42 bases in frame from base 1. The germline V gene (reference sequence) specifies GTSNPN as CDR1 and SVGIG as CDR2. The immunoSEQ Assay, a bias-controlled multiplex PCR, was used to amplify TCRbeta CDR3 regions from genomic DNA. In the authors' own workflow: Within the assay, amplification of reference gene primers was used to estimate how many nucleated cells each sample contained. To quantify the absolute abundance of each unique TCRbeta CDR3 rearrangement, sequence reads were collapsed and filtered. For each sample, productive Simpson clonality was calculated as the square root of Simpson's diversity index over productive rearrangements. Here the immuneACCESS table is served through TCRdb, limited to in-frame sequences with V and J called. Missing clones are a known gap in these copies; in checked studies unresolved V genes cover under half, and the rest lacks a known reason. V and J calls plus clone size are reproduced from that table; the DNA served to infer D and trimming. In all, the sample holds 250,000 or so clones, and roughly 90% of those were seen once. The ten biggest clones cover roughly 2.9% of the sample.

The chain employs TRBV30 and TRBJ1-2, with 12 bases aligning to TRBD1. This sequence originates from a man aged 35-49 years who had been exposed to COVID-19. Sequencing was performed on PBMCs or T cells enriched from blood (not recorded which). The bases are TGTGCCTGGGATCGGGACAGGGGGCAAGGTGGCTACACCTTC. It specifies CAWDRDRGQGGYTF.